The sequence of this TCR beta chain was determined in a study of OX40 agonist ivuxolimab in advanced cancers. Notes on the study in general: More expanded clones were found, on average, in CD8+ than in CD4+ T cells. CD4+ and CD8+ blood T cells expanded clonally by week 6 at 0.1 to 3.0 mg/kg. Low normalized clonal expansion also occurred in some nonresponding patients.

Between the trimmed V and J ends, which lost 5 bases and 5 bases, there was a span of 9 bases. Germline CDR1 reads MNHEY; CDR2 reads SVGAGI. This CDR3 spans 12 amino acids. The table came from immunoSEQ multiplex PCR; TCRdb's copy has only in-frame clones and leaves some out. The table includes tens of thousands of clones, 70% to 90% detected once. Of note for this clone: Its antigen remains unknown.

Patients were ruled out by autoimmune disease history or systemic immunosuppression. This receptor was taken from an adult with an advanced solid tumor such as melanoma, head and neck, liver or kidney cancer. V usage is TRBV6-5 and J usage is TRBJ2-5, with D perhaps given as TRBD1 or TRBD2 (5 bases each). The material was CD4+ or CD8+ T cells sorted from blood, obtained in a trial of the OX40 agonist ivuxolimab. The CDR3 region is CASSEGRETQYF. DNA for the CDR3: TGTGCCAGCAGTGAGGGGCGGGAGACCCAGTACTTC.